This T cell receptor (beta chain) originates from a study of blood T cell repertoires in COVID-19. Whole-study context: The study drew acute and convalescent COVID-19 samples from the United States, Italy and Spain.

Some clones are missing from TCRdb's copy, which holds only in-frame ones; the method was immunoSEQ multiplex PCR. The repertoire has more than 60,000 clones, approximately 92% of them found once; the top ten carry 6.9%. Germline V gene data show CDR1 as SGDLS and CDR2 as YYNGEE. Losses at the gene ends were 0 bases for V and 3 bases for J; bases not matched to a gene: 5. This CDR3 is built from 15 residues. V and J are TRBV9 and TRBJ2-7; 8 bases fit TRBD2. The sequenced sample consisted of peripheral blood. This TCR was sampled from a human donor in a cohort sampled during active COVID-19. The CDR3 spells CASSVGGTRGYEQYF. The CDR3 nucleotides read TGTGCCAGCAGCGTAGGGGGGACTAGGGGCTACGAGCAGTACTTC.